This TCR beta chain derives from a study of cytomegalovirus exposure and HLA in healthy donors. Findings and caveats of the study: Across donors, most TCRs were seen rarely, yet some public ones were widespread.

PCR primers comprised 60 Vbeta and 13 Jbeta primers. This table comes from immunoSEQ multiplex PCR, and its TCRdb copy is limited to in-frame clones, with some not included. The data contain about 150,000 clones, 79% of them singletons. As concerns this clone: The target antigen is unknown.

Sequenced sample: PBMCs. This sequence was found in a man aged 50-59 years in good health and CMV-seropositive.

Here the CDR3 reads CSVEAVRGAYEAFF. CDR3 nucleotide sequence: TGCAGCGTTGAAGCGGTGCGCGGGGCCTATGAAGCTTTCTTT. This sequence joins TRBV29-1 and TRBJ1-1; D is perhaps TRBD1 (5 bases). Per germline, CDR1 SQVTM and CDR2 ANQGSEA. The V end lost 1 base, the J end lost 7 bases, and 16 bases lay between the germline ends. The CDR3 has 14 amino acids.